Following are 17 T cell receptor beta chains from one sample sequenced in a study of blood T cell repertoires in COVID-19. Data came from immunoSEQ multiplex PCR; TCRdb stores just in-frame clones and leaves some out. Among fewer than 250,000 clones listed, more than 75% were seen once. Sequencing used peripheral blood. The receptors were sampled from a woman between 55 and 75 years old who had recovered from COVID-19.

This chain connects TRBV5-5 to TRBJ1-4, with a possible D match to TRBD1 (5 bases). V lost 0 bases and J lost 6, with 21 bases in between. There are 18 residues in the CDR3. CDR1 and CDR2 (germline): SGHKS, YYEKEE (reference sequence). CDR3 amino acids: CASSLEAGKRVLYEKLFF. The CDR3 DNA is TGTGCCAGCAGCTTGGAGGCAGGGAAGCGGGTGCTTTATGAAAAACTGTTTTTT.

V is TRBV7-2 and J is TRBJ1-4; 10 bases fit TRBD1. Per germline, CDR1 SGHTA and CDR2 FQGNSA. This CDR3 region has 15 residues. Germline trimming cut 2 bases from V and 8 bases from J; bases unmatched to any gene: 5. The CDR3 sequence: CASSLPTGGREKLFF. For the CDR3, the DNA is TGTGCCAGCAGCTTACCGACAGGGGGCAGGGAAAAACTGTTTTTT.

This chain links TRBV7-2 with TRBJ1-2, with 7 bases aligning to TRBD1. After removal of 0 bases from V and 4 bases from J, the junction contained 11 bases not matched to a gene. Germline V gene lookup returns CDR1 SGHTA and CDR2 FQGNSA. This CDR3 has 17 amino acids. This chain's CDR3 is CASSLARPGQLSYGYTF. CDR3 sequence (DNA): TGTGCCAGCAGCTTAGCTAGGCCGGGACAGCTTTCCTATGGCTACACCTTC.

The V call is TRBV10-3, the J call TRBJ1-6; D may be TRBD1 (5 bases). The V end was cut by 6 bases, the J end by 12 bases, with 12 bases between. Germline CDR1 reads ENHRY; CDR2 reads SYGVKD. This CDR3 has 12 residues. DNA for the CDR3: TGTGCCATCAGGGACACCCTCGAACCCCTCCACTTT. Its translation is CAIRDTLEPLHF.

The chain couples TRBV6-5 to TRBJ1-1, with 7 bases that match TRBD1. Trimming removed 1 base from V and 1 base from J; junction bases left unmatched: 3. The CDR3 length is 15 residues. In germline, CDR1 is MNHEY, CDR2 SVGAGI. CDR3 residues: CASSYYRGQNTEAFF. Here the CDR3 DNA reads TGTGCCAGCAGTTACTACAGGGGACAGAACACTGAAGCTTTCTTT.

The chain carries TRBV27 and TRBJ1-6; D is possibly TRBD1 (6 bases). This CDR3 has 14 residues. In germline, CDR1 is MNHEY, CDR2 SMNVEV (reference sequence). Between the trimmed V and J ends, which lost 7 bases and 7 bases, there was a span of 14 bases. The CDR3 sequence: CASTQGQKNSPLHF. The CDR3 DNA sequence: TGTGCCAGCACCCAAGGACAGAAAAATTCACCCCTCCACTTT.

This clone has only a few counts. The genes are TRBV11-2 and TRBJ1-3, with D hard to call. CDR1 is SGHAT and CDR2 is FQNNGV in the germline V gene. The V end was cut by 3 bases, the J end by 0 bases, with 9 bases between. The CDR3 length is 15 residues. The chain's CDR3 is CASSFSYNSGNTIYF. CDR3 in DNA: TGTGCCAGCAGCTTTTCTTACAACTCTGGAAACACCATATATTTT. Filled out from reference TRBV11-2 and TRBJ1-3, the complete variable domain reads EAGVAQSPRYKIIEKRQSVAFWCNPISGHATLYWYQQILGQGPKLLIQFQNNGVVDDSQLPKDRFSAERLKGVDSTLKIQPAKLEDSAVYLCASSFSYNSGNTIYFGEGSWLTVV.

The sample holds a few counts of this clone. This chain joins TRBV5-3 and TRBJ1-5, with TRBD1 matching 9 bases. TRBV5-3 is an ORF for which the function is uncertain. The CDR3 is 16 residues long. The junction had 8 bases not matched to a gene; V was cut back by 1 base and J by 6 bases. CDR3 residues: CARSLLGQGKRQPQHF. The CDR3 coding sequence is TGTGCCAGAAGCTTGCTAGGACAGGGGAAGCGTCAGCCCCAGCATTTT.

The chain recombines TRBV27 with TRBJ1-6; TRBD1 agrees at 8 bases. From germline, CDR1 is MNHEY and CDR2 SMNVEV (reference sequence). This CDR3 is built from 22 residues. The V gene end was trimmed by 2 bases and the J gene end by 0 bases; junction bases not matched to a gene: 18. CDR3 region: CASSLTPPGTGLLSSYNSPLHF. The CDR3 coding sequence is TGTGCCAGCAGTTTAACCCCACCGGGGACAGGTCTACTTAGCTCCTATAATTCACCCCTCCACTTT.

The chain carries TRBV10-3 and TRBJ2-7, with a tentative D call TRBD2 (6 bases). Between the trimmed V and J ends, which lost 2 bases and 3 bases, there was a span of 14 bases. Germline V gene lookup returns CDR1 ENHRY and CDR2 SYGVKD. The CDR3 extends over 15 amino acids. Written as DNA, the CDR3 is TGTGCCATCAGTGAGCCCACTAGCCCACACTACGAGCAGTACTTC. Protein sequence: CAISEPTSPHYEQYF.

In its sample, this clone was seen many times. V usage is TRBV7-9 and J usage is TRBJ1-1; tentative D call: TRBD1 (5 bases). V was clipped by 2 bases and J by 10 bases, with 11 bases between them. The CDR3 runs to 12 residues. Germline CDR1 and CDR2: SEHNR and FQNEAQ (reference sequence). CDR3 amino acids: CASSLSEGRAFF. CDR3 in DNA: TGTGCCAGCAGCTTATCGGAGGGGAGAGCTTTCTTT.

V usage is TRBV27 and J usage is TRBJ1-2, with TRBD1 matching 7 bases. The J segment lost 8 bases and the V segment lost 4 bases, leaving 19 bases of the junction unmatched. The germline CDR1 and CDR2 sequences are MNHEY and SMNVEV (reference sequence). The CDR3 totals 17 residues. The CDR3 loop is CASSSIGTEALSAGYTF. CDR3 DNA: TGTGCCAGCAGTTCGATCGGGACAGAAGCTTTATCCGCAGGCTACACCTTC.

The V gene is TRBV4-2, the J gene TRBJ2-1; weak D call: TRBD1 (6 bases). The CDR3 has 17 amino acids. Germline values: CDR1 LGHNA, CDR2 YNFKEQ. V lost 0 bases to trimming and J lost 5 bases, with 17 bases between them. In DNA form, the CDR3 reads TGTGCCAGCAGCCAAGAAGGACAGTTAGTCATAAACAATGAGCAGTTCTTC. Its protein product is CASSQEGQLVINNEQFF.

V usage is TRBV28 and J usage is TRBJ2-5; TRBD2 aligns across 10 bases. From germline, CDR1 is MDHEN and CDR2 SYDVKM. J was trimmed by 1 base and V by 3 bases; bases with no gene match: 2. This CDR3 spans 15 amino acids. The CDR3 reads CASSLSGGGQETQYF. Written as DNA, the CDR3 is TGTGCCAGCAGTTTGAGCGGGGGGGGCCAAGAGACCCAGTACTTC.

The gene calls are TRBV18 and TRBJ2-5, with 8 nucleotides matching TRBD1. V gave up 4 bases and J gave up 5 bases; unmatched junction bases: 21. Germline assignment: CDR1 KGHSH and CDR2 LQKENI. The CDR3 length is 19 residues. The CDR3 is CASSRFSSGGASGAETQYF. CDR3 sequence (DNA): TGTGCCAGCTCACGCTTCTCCTCAGGGGGCGCCTCAGGGGCTGAGACCCAGTACTTC.

This clone was observed a single time. The J gene is TRBJ1-2, the V gene TRBV6-5; D gene uncertain. Trimming pared 2 bases from V and 3 bases from J, leaving 7 bases between. The germline V gene encodes CDR1 MNHEY and CDR2 SVGAGI. The CDR3 has 13 residues. For the CDR3, the DNA is TGTGCCAGCAGTTACGAACAGCACTATGGCTACACCTTC. Its protein product is CASSYEQHYGYTF.

The chain employs TRBV13 and TRBJ1-2, with 7 bases fitting TRBD1. The germline V gene encodes CDR1 PRHDT and CDR2 FYEKMQ (reference sequence). V dropped 5 bases and J dropped 5; count of bases not matched to a gene: 8. This CDR3 is built from 14 residues. The CDR3 protein is CASSLWRGQYGYTF. Written as DNA, the CDR3 is TGTGCCAGCAGCCTCTGGAGGGGACAGTATGGCTACACCTTC. The full variable domain, its missing parts supplied by reference TRBV13 and TRBJ1-2, is AAGVIQSPRHLIKEKRETATLKCYPIPRHDTVYWYQQGPGQDPQFLISFYEKMQSDKGSIPDRFSAQQFSDYHSELNMSSLELGDSALYFCASSLWRGQYGYTFGSGTRLTVV.